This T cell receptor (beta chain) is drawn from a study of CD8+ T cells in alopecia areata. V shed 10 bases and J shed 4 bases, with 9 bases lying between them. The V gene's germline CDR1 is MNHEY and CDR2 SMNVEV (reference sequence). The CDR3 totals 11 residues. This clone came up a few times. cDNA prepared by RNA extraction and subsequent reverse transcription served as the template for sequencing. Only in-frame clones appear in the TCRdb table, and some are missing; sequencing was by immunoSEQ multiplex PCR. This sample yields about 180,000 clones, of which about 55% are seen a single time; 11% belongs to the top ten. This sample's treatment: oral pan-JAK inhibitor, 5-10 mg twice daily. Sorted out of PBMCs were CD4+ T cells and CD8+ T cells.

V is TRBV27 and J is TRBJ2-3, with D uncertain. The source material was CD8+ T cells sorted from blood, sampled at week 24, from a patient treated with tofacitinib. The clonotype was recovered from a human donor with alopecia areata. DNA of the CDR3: TGTGCCACTTTTTGGGCAGATACGCAGTATTTT. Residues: CATFWADTQYF.